Presented here are 20 T cell receptor beta chains from one specimen sequenced in a study of post-analysis software for immune sequencing data. Study results and limitations: There were a few TRBV segments more frequent in patients than controls, and TRBV5-6, TRBV5-1 and TRBV20-1 were among them.

The TCR beta cDNA libraries carried unique molecular identifiers. TCRdb re-called the PCR reads through MiXCR, storing one row per CDR3 protein. Of roughly 670,000 distinct CDR3 sequences listed, approximately 60% were seen once; the top ten hold about 11%. These TCRs are of unknown antigen specificity. Sequencing used blood. Every receptor here comes from a girl aged 2 to 10 with multiple sclerosis.

The rearrangement links TRBV24-1 to TRBJ1-2; maybe TRBD1 (5 bases). V lost 4 bases and J 6 bases, leaving 14 bases between the germline ends. CDR3 size: 14 residues. Germline V gene lookup returns CDR1 KGHDR and CDR2 SFDVKD. The CDR3 sequence is CATSDDRQNDGYTF. CDR3 nucleotide sequence: TGTGCCACCAGTGACGATAGACAGAACGATGGCTACACCTTC.

V and J are TRBV20-1 and TRBJ1-2, with TRBD1 matching 10 bases. Losses at the gene ends were 0 bases for V and 2 bases for J; bases not matched to a gene: 6. Looked up from germline, CDR1 is DFQATT and CDR2 is SNEGSKA (reference sequence). CDR3 length equals 16 residues. CDR3 in DNA: TGCAGTGCTAGAGATTCGCCGGGACAGGGGAACTATGGCTACACCTTC. This encodes CSARDSPGQGNYGYTF.

The chain is built from TRBV6-2 or TRBV6-3 and TRBJ2-5, with 8 bases aligning to TRBD2. The CDR3 length is 16 residues. V was pared by 4 bases and J by 5 bases, with 12 bases of the junction left unmatched. CDR1 and CDR2 (germline): MNHEY, SVGEGT. For the CDR3, the DNA is TGTGCCAGCAGTTCTTCCGGGGGGGGATCATCGGAGACCCAGTACTTC. The encoded protein is CASSSSGGGSSETQYF.

V gene TRBV27 combines with J gene TRBJ1-6; D is possibly TRBD1 (5 bases). The CDR3 runs to 17 residues. In germline, CDR1 is MNHEY, CDR2 SMNVEV (reference sequence). The V gene lost 2 bases and the J gene lost 7 bases, with 18 bases spanning the gap. CDR3 amino acids: CASSLRLQGTNNSPLHF. CDR3 bases: TGTGCCAGCAGTTTAAGACTCCAGGGTACTAACAATTCACCCCTCCACTTT.

The chain has TRBV2 and TRBJ2-1, with 7 nucleotides matching TRBD1. V was pared by 6 bases and J by 4 bases, with 15 bases of the junction left unmatched. The CDR3 covers 17 residues. The germline gives CDR1 SNHLY, CDR2 FYNNEI. Written as DNA, the CDR3 is TGTGCCAGCAGGGACGACAGGGCCTCGAGTCTTTACAATGAGCAGTTCTTC. Residues: CASRDDRASSLYNEQFF.

For this clonotype: A much more abundant neighbour one base away suggests this may be a read error. The CDR3 nucleotides read TGCAGCGTTGAAGGACTAGCTTACAATGAGCAGTACTTC. Translated, it gives CSVEGLAYNEQYF. The chain couples TRBV29-1 to TRBJ2-7; 7 bases map to TRBD2. Germline V gene data show CDR1 as SQVTM and CDR2 as ANQGSEA. Trimming removed 1 base from V and 7 bases from J; junction bases left unmatched: 7. The CDR3 length is 13 residues.

The V gene is TRBV20-1, the J gene TRBJ1-2; 10 bases line up with TRBD1. CDR3 size: 15 residues. Germline values: CDR1 DFQATT, CDR2 SNEGSKA (reference sequence). The V segment lost 6 bases and the J segment 6 bases; nucleotides outside the gene matches: 13. The CDR3 nucleotides are TGCAGTGCCTGGGGTGGGACAGGGGTATACGATGGCTACACCTTC. Amino acid sequence: CSAWGGTGVYDGYTF.

This rearrangement joins TRBV14 to TRBJ2-3; D possibly corresponds to TRBD2 (5 bases). Looked up from germline, CDR1 is SGHDN and CDR2 is FVKESK. The CDR3 runs 14 residues. Trimming took off 2 bases at V and 6 bases at J, with 12 bases between the two ends. In nucleotides, the CDR3 is TGTGCCAGCAGCCAAATTGGAGGTTGGGATACGCAGTATTTT. Its translation: CASSQIGGWDTQYF.

The chain is built from TRBV4-1 and TRBJ1-2; D might be TRBD1 (6 bases). V was shortened by 0 bases and J by 8 bases, with 13 bases between the two germline ends. The CDR3 is made up of 14 amino acids. Germline lookup yields CDR1 MGHRA and CDR2 YSYEKL. As DNA, the CDR3 is TGCGCCAGCAGCCAAGATCCAGGGGAGACGGGCTACACCTTC. As protein: CASSQDPGETGYTF.

This chain joins TRBV5-1 and TRBJ2-3; 7 nucleotides agree with TRBD1. The junction had 5 bases not matched to a gene; V was cut back by 0 bases and J by 4 bases. This CDR3 has 15 residues. Germline assignment: CDR1 SGHRS and CDR2 YFSETQ. The CDR3 coding sequence is TGCGCCAGCAGCTTGGCTACAGGGGAATCAGATACGCAGTATTTT. This sequence encodes CASSLATGESDTQYF.

In nucleotides, the CDR3 is TGTGCCAGCAGTTACTCGATGGGGATCGATGGCTACACCTTC. Amino acids: CASSYSMGIDGYTF. The chain joins TRBV6-5 to TRBJ1-2, with D uncertain. V lost 0 bases, J lost 6 bases, and 11 bases lay in between. From germline, CDR1 is MNHEY and CDR2 SVGAGI. There are 14 residues in the CDR3.

The chain is built from TRBV4-1 and TRBJ1-1; possible D gene TRBD1, 6 bases. CDR1 and CDR2 (germline): MGHRA, YSYEKL. V lost 10 bases and J lost 3, with 18 bases in between. The CDR3 has 14 amino acids. CDR3 bases: TGCGCCACTTCGGGGGCAGCCGTTCACACTGAAGCTTTCTTT. Protein sequence: CATSGAAVHTEAFF.

J is TRBJ2-1 and V is TRBV5-1, with D perhaps TRBD1 (7 bases). Trimming removed 4 bases at V and 9 bases at J, with 23 bases between. The germline gives CDR1 SGHRS, CDR2 YFSETQ. This CDR3 is built from 16 residues. CDR3 protein: CASSGGRQGGVSEQFF. CDR3 coding DNA: TGCGCCAGCAGCGGGGGGAGACAGGGCGGGGTCAGTGAGCAGTTCTTC.

The rearrangement joins TRBV6-2 or TRBV6-3 to TRBJ2-7; 8 bases are shared with TRBD1. Germline loops: CDR1 MNHEY, CDR2 SVGEGT. The CDR3 spans 13 residues. J was trimmed by 4 bases and V by 5 bases; bases with no gene match: 4. The CDR3 region is CASSEQGEYEQYF. Here the CDR3 DNA reads TGTGCCAGCAGTGAACAGGGGGAGTACGAGCAGTACTTC.

In DNA form, the CDR3 reads TGTGCCAGCAGCTTAGCGGGGCCCTCCTACAATGAGCAGTACTTC. Residues: CASSLAGPSYNEQYF. This chain links TRBV7-9 with TRBJ2-5, with D tentatively TRBD1 (5 bases). The germline CDR1 and CDR2 sequences are SEHNR and FQNEAQ (reference sequence). The CDR3 has 15 amino acids. The V and J ends lost 0 bases and 11 bases respectively, with 19 bases between them. Full variable domain (rest looked up from reference TRBV7-9 and TRBJ2-5): DTGVSQNPRHKITKRGQNVTFRCDPISEHNRLYWYRQTLGQGPEFLTYFQNEAQLEKSRLLSDRFSAERPKGSFSTLEIQRTEQGDSAMYLCASSLAGPSYNEQYFGPGTRLLVL.

This clonotype has only one observation. The V gene is TRBV20-1, the J gene TRBJ2-5, with no clear D. CDR3 length equals 11 residues. Germline CDR1 reads DFQATT; CDR2 reads SNEGSKA (reference sequence). CDR3 bases: TGCAGCCCTCACACGAGGGAGACCCAGTACTTC. This translates into CSPHTRETQYF.

This clonotype was counted only a few times. The chain uses TRBV20-1 and TRBJ2-7, with D unclear. The end of the DNA fits TRBJ2-5 better, so the J call may be wrong. Germline assignment: CDR1 DFQATT and CDR2 SNEGSKA (reference sequence). CDR3 size: 11 residues. In DNA, the CDR3 is TGCAGTGCTAGAGAGTTGGGGACCCAGTACTTC. Residues: CSARELGTQYF.

The CDR3 DNA is TGTGCCAGCAGCCAAGATCGACAGAGAGCCAAAAACATTCAGTACTTC. Translating it yields CASSQDRQRAKNIQYF. The chain uses TRBV4-2 and TRBJ2-4, with a weak D call TRBD1 (5 bases). Germline V gene lookup returns CDR1 LGHNA and CDR2 YNFKEQ. V was shortened by 0 bases and J by 0 bases, with 9 bases between the two germline ends. This CDR3 comprises 16 residues.

The chain uses TRBV7-9 and TRBJ2-1; possible D gene TRBD2, 5 bases. Germline-derived CDR1 and CDR2 are SEHNR and FQNEAQ (reference sequence). The CDR3 consists of 13 residues. V was cut by 7 bases and J by 3 bases, with 10 bases left in between. CDR3 amino acids: CASNSGIYNEQFF. In DNA, the CDR3 is TGTGCCAGCAACTCCGGGATCTACAATGAGCAGTTCTTC.

This clonotype was recorded a few times. The DNA of the CDR3 is TGCGCCAGCAGCTTGGGTTTGAGCTCTGGGGCCAACGTCCTGACTTTC. It is translated as CASSLGLSSGANVLTF. V gene TRBV5-1 combines with J gene TRBJ2-6; D unclear. Germline V gene data show CDR1 as SGHRS and CDR2 as YFSETQ. Trimming stripped 0 bases from V and 0 bases from J, with 7 bases between. The length of the CDR3 is 16 residues.